Presented here are 26 T cell receptor beta chains from one specimen sequenced in a study of T cell responses to AZD1222 COVID-19 vaccine. Produced via immunoSEQ multiplex PCR; TCRdb's table is partial and in-frame only. The data show roughly 150,000 clones, roughly nine tenths seen once. The sample was peripheral blood, taken on day 0 of AZD1222 vaccination. The receptor source for this set is an adult in good health.

The CDR3 region has the DNA TGTGCCAGCAGCTTACCGCAGGGCGGTCAGCCCCAGCATTTT. Protein product: CASSLPQGGQPQHF. The chain combines TRBV7-2 with TRBJ1-5; the D gene is possibly TRBD1 (5 bases). V lost 2 bases and J 6 bases, leaving 11 bases between the germline ends. Germline V gene sequence: CDR1 SGHTA, CDR2 FQGNSA. This CDR3 comprises 14 residues. The variable domain in full, completed from reference TRBV7-2 and TRBJ1-5, reads GAGVSQSPSNKVTEKGKDVELRCDPISGHTALYWYRQSLGQGLEFLIYFQGNSAPDKSGLPSDRFSAERTGGSVSTLTIQRTQQEDSAVYLCASSLPQGGQPQHFGDGTRLSIL.

V is TRBV7-2 and J is TRBJ1-5; D gene unclear. Germline lookup yields CDR1 SGHTA and CDR2 FQGNSA. Trimming took 1 base from V and 9 from J, leaving 10 bases between them. The CDR3 runs 13 residues. CDR3 loop: CASSLDGGRPQHF. Written as DNA, the CDR3 is TGTGCCAGCAGCTTAGACGGCGGACGGCCCCAGCATTTT.

The J gene is TRBJ2-5, the V gene TRBV5-1, with 14 bases fitting TRBD2. The CDR3 runs to 14 residues. Germline assignment: CDR1 SGHRS and CDR2 YFSETQ. V lost 6 bases, J lost 5 bases, and 3 bases stayed unmatched. The CDR3 bases are TGCGCCAGCAACGGGACTAGCGGGAGTGAGACCCAGTACTTC. Amino acids: CASNGTSGSETQYF. Based on the CDR3 plus reference TRBV5-1 and TRBJ2-5, the full variable domain is KAGVTQTPRYLIKTRGQQVTLSCSPISGHRSVSWYQQTPGQGLQFLFEYFSETQRNKGNFPGRFSGRQFSNSRSEMNVSTLELGDSALYLCASNGTSGSETQYFGPGTRLLVL.

This chain connects TRBV6-5 to TRBJ2-1; 12 bases agree with TRBD2. Trimming removed 8 bases from V and 6 bases from J; junction bases left unmatched: 8. The germline V gene encodes CDR1 MNHEY and CDR2 SVGAGI. The CDR3 extends over 15 amino acids. CDR3 protein: CASGGTSGHGNEQFF. The CDR3 coding sequence is TGTGCCAGCGGAGGGACTAGCGGGCACGGCAATGAGCAGTTCTTC.

The J gene is TRBJ1-3, the V gene TRBV7-9, with 7 positions matching TRBD1. Looked up from germline, CDR1 is SEHNR and CDR2 is FQNEAQ (reference sequence). The trim removed 5 bases at V and 0 bases at J, leaving 10 bases unmatched. The CDR3 length is 17 residues. DNA of the CDR3: TGTGCCAGCAGCCCCTATGACAGGGCTCTCTCTGGAAACACCATATATTTT. Translating it yields CASSPYDRALSGNTIYF.

CDR3 in amino acids: CASSFRAGDEQYF. CDR3 sequence (DNA): TGTGCCAGCAGTTTTCGAGCGGGCGACGAGCAGTACTTC. The V gene is TRBV6-2 or TRBV6-3, the J gene TRBJ2-7; D is possibly TRBD2 (6 bases). Trimming left V 4 bases short and J 5 bases short, with 12 bases between. The CDR3 extends over 13 amino acids. Looked up from germline, CDR1 is MNHEY and CDR2 is SVGEGT.

This clone was recorded once. The chain is built from TRBV19 and TRBJ2-3; 10 nucleotides align to TRBD1. Germline CDR1 and CDR2: LNHDA and SQIVND (reference sequence). Losses at the gene ends were 9 bases for V and 10 bases for J; bases not matched to a gene: 25. The CDR3 has 18 residues. CDR3 protein: CASRWGQGLGTTSGPQYF. Here the CDR3 DNA reads TGTGCCAGCCGCTGGGGACAGGGGTTAGGAACCACCTCGGGTCCGCAGTATTTT.

The genes are TRBV6-6 and TRBJ1-2; the D gene is possibly TRBD1 (5 bases). This CDR3 is built from 14 residues. The V gene lost 2 bases and the J gene lost 6 bases, with 13 bases spanning the gap. From germline, CDR1 is MNHNY and CDR2 SVGAGI (reference sequence). The DNA for the CDR3 is TGTGCCAGCAGTTACGGGCGACAGACCAATGGCTACACCTTC. It specifies CASSYGRQTNGYTF.

The chain is built from TRBV11-2 and TRBJ2-5; no reliable D call. The germline gives CDR1 SGHAT, CDR2 FQNNGV. The CDR3 runs 14 residues. V lost 1 base, J lost 1 base, and 7 bases lay in between. The CDR3 nucleotides read TGTGCCAGCAGCTTAGGGCGCAGCCAAGAGACCCAGTACTTC. Translated: CASSLGRSQETQYF.

This chain joins TRBV5-8 and TRBJ1-2; D remains unclear. There are 13 residues in the CDR3. The germline gives CDR1 SGHTS, CDR2 YDEGEE. V gave up 4 bases and J gave up 5 bases, with 12 bases separating them. This CDR3 reads CASSPPGLYGYTF. The CDR3 DNA follows: TGTGCCAGCAGCCCCCCCGGTCTTTATGGCTACACCTTC.

J is TRBJ2-2 and V is TRBV6-2 or TRBV6-3, with 7 bases fitting TRBD1. Germline V lookup: CDR1 MNHEY, CDR2 SVGEGT. CDR3 length equals 16 residues. J gave up 4 bases and V 2 bases, and 7 bases lay outside the gene matches. The CDR3 sequence is CASSYTGARITGELFF. Here the CDR3 DNA reads TGTGCCAGCAGTTACACAGGGGCGCGGATCACCGGGGAGCTGTTTTTT.

CDR3 region: CASSAGSSTGELFF. DNA for the CDR3: TGTGCCAGCAGCGCAGGTTCTTCCACCGGGGAGCTGTTTTTT. This rearrangement joins TRBV11-3 to TRBJ2-2, with unresolved D. Trimming pared 5 bases from V and 4 bases from J, leaving 11 bases between. The length of the CDR3 is 14 residues. Germline V gene data show CDR1 as SGHNT and CDR2 as YENEEA. The variable domain in full, completed from reference TRBV11-3 and TRBJ2-2, reads EAGVVQSPRYKIIEKKQPVAFWCNPISGHNTLYWYLQNLGQGPELLIRYENEEAVDDSQLPKDRFSAERLKGVDSTLKIQPAELGDSAVYLCASSAGSSTGELFFGEGSRLTVL.

This chain links TRBV6-2 or TRBV6-3 with TRBJ1-5; weak D call: TRBD1 (6 bases). This CDR3 spans 16 amino acids. Trimming took off 4 bases at V and 5 bases at J, with 18 bases between the two ends. CDR1 is MNHEY and CDR2 is SVGEGT in the germline V gene. CDR3 in amino acids: CASSSSRTGSYQPQHF. The CDR3, as DNA: TGTGCCAGCAGTTCCTCCCGTACAGGGAGCTATCAGCCCCAGCATTTT.

The chain recombines TRBV5-1 with TRBJ2-7; maybe TRBD1 (5 bases). Germline-derived CDR1 and CDR2 are SGHRS and YFSETQ. The V end lost 4 bases, the J end lost 0 bases, and 14 bases lay between the germline ends. This CDR3 spans 15 amino acids. This chain's CDR3 is CASSLDGASSYEQYF. The CDR3 DNA sequence: TGCGCCAGCAGCCTGGATGGGGCGAGCTCCTACGAGCAGTACTTC.

The chain joins TRBV10-3 to TRBJ1-2; no definite D call. The V gene's germline CDR1 is ENHRY and CDR2 SYGVKD. The V gene lost 6 bases and the J gene lost 4 bases, with 12 bases spanning the gap. CDR3 length: 13 residues. Here the CDR3 reads CAISQGPGYGYTF. The CDR3 DNA follows: TGTGCCATCAGCCAAGGGCCCGGCTATGGCTACACCTTC.

This chain joins TRBV7-9 and TRBJ1-4; tentative D call: TRBD1 (5 bases). This CDR3 region has 15 residues. CDR1 and CDR2 (germline): SEHNR, FQNEAQ (reference sequence). V was trimmed by 3 bases and J by 4 bases, leaving 12 bases between them. The CDR3 coding sequence is TGTGCCAGCAGCTTTGGGGCCCAAGATAATGAAAAACTGTTTTTT. Translated, it gives CASSFGAQDNEKLFF.

The chain joins TRBV5-5 to TRBJ2-7; D is unclear. V gave up 2 bases and J gave up 0 bases, with 12 bases separating them. Per the germline V gene, CDR1 is SGHKS and CDR2 is YYEKEE (reference sequence). The CDR3 covers 15 residues. Here the CDR3 DNA reads TGTGCCAGCAGCTTTTCGGACGGCGTCTCCTACGAGCAGTACTTC. Its translation is CASSFSDGVSYEQYF. Full variable domain (missing parts from reference TRBV5-5 and TRBJ2-7): DAGVTQSPTHLIKTRGQQVTLRCSPISGHKSVSWYQQVLGQGPQFIFQYYEKEERGRGNFPDRFSARQFPNYSSELNVNALLLGDSALYLCASSFSDGVSYEQYFGPGTRLTVT.

The V gene is TRBV27, the J gene TRBJ2-7; D is unclear. The CDR3 loop spans 14 amino acids. From germline, CDR1 is MNHEY and CDR2 SMNVEV (reference sequence). V was pared by 6 bases and J by 3 bases, with 15 bases between. The CDR3 DNA reads as TGTGCCAGCAGCGTAAGGTCCAAATACTACGAGCAGTACTTC. This gives the protein CASSVRSKYYEQYF.

This CDR3 reads CASSLARLALIHNEQFF. CDR3 bases: TGTGCCAGCAGCTTAGCGAGGCTAGCGCTAATTCACAATGAGCAGTTCTTC. This chain connects TRBV7-9 to TRBJ2-1; D perhaps matches TRBD2 (6 bases). The germline gives CDR1 SEHNR, CDR2 FQNEAQ (reference sequence). The V gene lost 0 bases and the J gene lost 5 bases, with 17 bases spanning the gap. The CDR3 is made up of 17 amino acids. The full variable domain, rest sourced from reference TRBV7-9 and TRBJ2-1, is DTGVSQNPRHKITKRGQNVTFRCDPISEHNRLYWYRQTLGQGPEFLTYFQNEAQLEKSRLLSDRFSAERPKGSFSTLEIQRTEQGDSAMYLCASSLARLALIHNEQFFGPGTRLTVL.

This chain links TRBV5-3 with TRBJ1-1; no definite D call. TRBV5-3 carries the ORF label, with uncertain function. V was cut by 8 bases and J by 3 bases, with 20 bases left in between. This CDR3 comprises 15 residues. The CDR3, as DNA: TGTGCCAGTTTGTTAAGGAGCCTCAGGTACACTGAAGCTTTCTTT. It specifies CASLLRSLRYTEAFF.

The chain couples TRBV9 to TRBJ1-2; D call uncertain. The V gene lost 0 bases and the J gene lost 8 bases, with 5 bases spanning the gap. The germline V gene has CDR1 SGDLS and CDR2 YYNGEE. CDR3 length equals 11 residues. CDR3 sequence reads: CASSVGVGYTF. The CDR3 nucleotides are TGTGCCAGCAGCGTAGGGGTGGGCTACACCTTC.

V and J are TRBV5-6 and TRBJ2-2; possibly TRBD2 for D (7 bases). Trimming took off 4 bases at V and 6 bases at J, with 16 bases between the two ends. The germline gives CDR1 SGHDT, CDR2 YYEEEE. The CDR3 runs 15 residues. CDR3 protein: CASSPPEGGAGELFF. In DNA, the CDR3 is TGTGCCAGCAGCCCTCCCGAGGGGGGGGCCGGGGAGCTGTTTTTT. The entire variable domain, with the rest obtained from reference TRBV5-6 and TRBJ2-2, is as follows: DAGVTQSPTHLIKTRGQQVTLRCSPKSGHDTVSWYQQALGQGPQFIFQYYEEEERQRGNFPDRFSGHQFPNYSSELNVNALLLGDSALYLCASSPPEGGAGELFFGEGSRLTVL.

The V gene is TRBV5-6, the J gene TRBJ2-7; D gene uncertain. Germline CDR1 is SGHDT and CDR2 is YYEEEE. The CDR3 runs 12 residues. The V gene lost 4 bases and the J gene lost 2 bases, with 7 bases spanning the gap. The CDR3 coding sequence is TGTGCCAGCAGCGCCGGCCCCTACGAGCAGTACTTC. Its protein is CASSAGPYEQYF. The full variable domain, in which reference TRBV5-6 and TRBJ2-7 provide the parts outside the CDR3, is DAGVTQSPTHLIKTRGQQVTLRCSPKSGHDTVSWYQQALGQGPQFIFQYYEEEERQRGNFPDRFSGHQFPNYSSELNVNALLLGDSALYLCASSAGPYEQYFGPGTRLTVT.

The chain is built from TRBV12-5 and TRBJ1-2; TRBD1 might be the D (5 bases). Germline CDR1 and CDR2: LGHNT and FRNRAP. This CDR3 spans 14 amino acids. The V and J ends lost 3 bases and 7 bases respectively, with 15 bases between them. CDR3 DNA sequence: TGTGCTAGTGGTTTTGGGACCTTAGCGCCTGGCTACACCTTC. It encodes CASGFGTLAPGYTF.

This clone occurred once. The chain is built from TRBV5-6 and TRBJ2-1; 15 nucleotides align to TRBD2. This CDR3 is 17 amino acids long. The V gene end was trimmed by 4 bases and the J gene end by 8 bases; junction bases not matched to a gene: 10. Germline CDR1 SGHDT, CDR2 YYEEEE. CDR3 protein: CASSPPGLAGGRHEQFF. The CDR3 DNA sequence: TGTGCCAGCAGCCCCCCCGGACTAGCGGGAGGGCGTCATGAGCAGTTCTTC.

V is TRBV23-1 and J is TRBJ2-5; a weak D match, TRBD2 (6 bases). TRBV23-1 qualifies as an ORF whose function is uncertain. This CDR3 contains 17 residues. Trimming stripped 4 bases from V and 4 bases from J, with 22 bases between. The DNA for the CDR3 is TGCGCCAGCAGTCCCGTAGTGAGGGACTGCGCCGGAGAGACCCAGTACTTC. Its protein product is CASSPVVRDCAGETQYF.